This T cell receptor (beta chain) was sequenced during a study of patients and donors after allogeneic stem cell transplantation. TCRdb re-called the RT-PCR reads with MiXCR, one entry per CDR3 protein. There are 150,000 to 200,000 distinct CDR3 sequences in the sample; roughly 30% occur only once, and roughly 3% lies in the top ten. The sample comprised blood, either unsorted or a sorted T cell fraction (not recorded which). The clonotype was recovered from a human donor who was either an allogeneic HSCT recipient or a stem cell or donor lymphocyte infusion donor (not recorded which). It is not recorded whose cells these are; they may come from a transplant donor.

CDR3 sequence reads: CASSFWGAWSRETQYF. The CDR3 nucleotides are TGTGCCAGCAGCTTCTGGGGAGCCTGGTCGCGGGAGACCCAGTACTTC. V usage is TRBV5-6 and J usage is TRBJ2-5; D might be TRBD2 (5 bases). Trimming shortened V by 2 bases and J by 5 bases, and 19 bases separated the two germline ends. The CDR3 is 16 amino acids. The germline gives CDR1 SGHDT, CDR2 YYEEEE.